This T cell receptor beta chain was identified in a study of blood T cell repertoires in COVID-19. Study processing details: Amplification from reference gene primers served as the basis for estimated nucleated cell counts. Clones were sequenced by immunoSEQ multiplex PCR, and TCRdb holds only the in-frame ones, with some missing. V and J calls and clone size are copied from that table; D and trimming were computed from the DNA. The repertoire consists of more than 95,000 clones, with roughly 90% occurring once and the leading ten covering approximately 8%. The material sequenced was peripheral blood. The origin of this receptor is a man between 65 and 85 years old who had recovered from COVID-19.

The DNA for the CDR3 is TGTGCCATCCAAGAGACAGGGAAGGAAAAACTGTTTTTT. This gives the protein CAIQETGKEKLFF. The rearrangement joins TRBV28 to TRBJ1-4, with 7 nucleotides matching TRBD1. The CDR3 totals 13 residues. V dropped 10 bases and J dropped 8; count of bases not matched to a gene: 10. Per germline, CDR1 MDHEN and CDR2 SYDVKM. The full variable domain, completed using reference TRBV28 and TRBJ1-4, is DVKVTQSSRYLVKRTGEKVFLECVQDMDHENMFWYRQDPGLGLRLIYFSYDVKMKEKGDIPEGYSVSREKKERFSLILESASTNQTSMYLCAIQETGKEKLFFGSGTQLSVL.